This T cell receptor (beta chain) was recorded in a study of beta chain features in type 1 diabetes. On the study more broadly: Summed over all samples, the examined sorted cells came to 100 million to 130 million.

This clone has more than one count but fewer than ten. Donors underwent one heparinised blood draw, about 110 mL on average. Germline V CDR1 and CDR2: SGHVS, FQNEAQ. The CDR3 runs to 15 residues. The V and J ends lost 3 bases and 4 bases respectively, with 13 bases between them. Since all of the isolated RNA was reverse transcribed, expressed TCRB transcripts were what got sequenced. The data were produced by immunoSEQ multiplex PCR, yet TCRdb's version contains in-frame clones alone and is incomplete. This sample carries more than 150,000 clones, over 8.5% of them seen once, and the ten largest clones take over 2%.

The chain carries TRBV7-8 and TRBJ2-1, with D perhaps matching TRBD1 or TRBD2 (6 bases each). The sample comprised central memory CD4+ T cells from blood. The receptor was derived from a man in his late teens or twenties in good health. The CDR3 DNA reads TGTGCCAGCAGCTTGTCGGGGGCCTCGTACAATGAGCAGTTCTTC. Its translation is CASSLSGASYNEQFF.